The 23 T cell receptor beta chains below come from one sample, sequenced in a study of cytomegalovirus exposure and HLA in healthy donors. The PCR had 60 Vbeta and 13 Jbeta primers. Clones were read by immunoSEQ multiplex PCR, and TCRdb kept only the in-frame ones, dropping some. Its table lists 55,000 or so clones. Sequences were obtained from PBMCs. These receptors came from a woman in her forties or fifties in good health and CMV-seropositive.

The chain has TRBV5-1 and TRBJ1-6, with 7 nucleotides matching TRBD1. Germline CDR1 SGHRS, CDR2 YFSETQ. J was trimmed by 5 bases and V by 0 bases; bases with no gene match: 5. CDR3 size: 16 residues. The CDR3: CASSLGGTEDNSPLHF. CDR3 in DNA: TGCGCCAGCAGCTTGGGCGGGACAGAAGATAATTCACCCCTCCACTTT.

The chain links TRBV20-1 to TRBJ1-3, with 7 bases aligning to TRBD1. Germline assignment: CDR1 DFQATT and CDR2 SNEGSKA (reference sequence). This CDR3 comprises 11 residues. V gave up 6 bases and J gave up 14 bases; unmatched junction bases: 10. Written as DNA, the CDR3 is TGCAGTGCCCTCCAGGGGGACAAGGTATATTTT. Its protein is CSALQGDKVYF.

The rearrangement uses TRBV19 and TRBJ1-5; no clear D. Germline assignment: CDR1 LNHDA and CDR2 SQIVND (reference sequence). CDR3 length: 13 residues. V was clipped by 5 bases and J by 5 bases, with 10 bases between them. The CDR3 DNA follows: TGTGCCAGTAGTTGGCAAGATGATCAGCCCCAGCATTTT. It translates to CASSWQDDQPQHF.

V and J are TRBV6-6 and TRBJ1-6; unclear D gene. The CDR3 consists of 15 residues. Looked up from germline, CDR1 is MNHNY and CDR2 is SVGAGI (reference sequence). Trimming took 5 bases from V and 5 from J, leaving 13 bases between them. The chain's CDR3 is CASSDGRVNNSPLHF. In DNA, the CDR3 is TGTGCCAGCAGTGACGGGAGGGTAAATAATTCACCCCTCCACTTT.

The chain joins TRBV18 to TRBJ2-3; 9 bases fit TRBD1. This CDR3 region has 15 residues. CDR1 and CDR2 (germline): KGHSH, LQKENI. The ends lost 0 bases at V and 6 bases at J; junction bases unmatched: 4. The CDR3: CASSPPGQGFDTQYF. CDR3 bases: TGTGCCAGCTCACCACCGGGACAGGGATTCGATACGCAGTATTTT.

V and J are TRBV5-4 and TRBJ2-1; TRBD1 aligns across 9 bases. CDR1 is SGHNT and CDR2 is YYREEE in the germline V gene (reference sequence). CDR3 size: 14 residues. After removal of 6 bases from V and 6 bases from J, the junction contained 7 bases not matched to a gene. This chain's CDR3 is CASTRGGQGNEQFF. CDR3 sequence (DNA): TGTGCCAGCACCCGAGGGGGACAGGGCAATGAGCAGTTCTTC. Full variable domain (outside the CDR3, taken from reference TRBV5-4 and TRBJ2-1): ETGVTQSPTHLIKTRGQQVTLRCSSQSGHNTVSWYQQALGQGPQFIFQYYREEENGRGNFPPRFSGLQFPNYSSELNVNALELDDSALYLCASTRGGQGNEQFFGPGTRLTVL.

The chain carries TRBV28 and TRBJ1-5, with a possible D match to TRBD1 (5 bases). Trimming pared 5 bases from V and 6 bases from J, leaving 8 bases between. Looked up from germline, CDR1 is MDHEN and CDR2 is SYDVKM. This CDR3 is built from 12 residues. The CDR3 reads CASSPGGQPQHF. The CDR3 region has the DNA TGTGCCAGCAGTCCGGGGGGTCAGCCCCAGCATTTT.

The rearrangement uses TRBV7-2 and TRBJ1-1; D is unresolved. The CDR3 spans 15 residues. The V gene's germline CDR1 is SGHTA and CDR2 FQGNSA. V shed 3 bases and J shed 0 bases, with 11 bases lying between them. This CDR3 reads CASSFTDIMNTEAFF. Here the CDR3 DNA reads TGTGCCAGCAGCTTTACCGACATAATGAACACTGAAGCTTTCTTT.

CDR3 residues: CASSSQGFGQPQHF. The CDR3 nucleotides read TGTGCCAGCAGTTCACAGGGGTTTGGTCAGCCCCAGCATTTT. This chain links TRBV6-6 with TRBJ1-5, with 7 nucleotides matching TRBD1. Per germline, CDR1 MNHNY and CDR2 SVGAGI (reference sequence). CDR3 size: 14 residues. Trimming cost V 4 bases and J 6 bases; bases outside gene matches: 6.

The rearrangement links TRBV30 to TRBJ2-5, with 14 bases matching TRBD2. Germline trimming cut 2 bases from V and 6 bases from J; bases unmatched to any gene: 5. This CDR3 comprises 15 residues. Germline V lookup: CDR1 GTSNPN, CDR2 SVGIG (reference sequence). The DNA for the CDR3 is TGTGCCTGGAGTCGGGGACTAGCGGGAGTGCAGACCCAGTACTTC. It specifies CAWSRGLAGVQTQYF.

The chain uses TRBV28 and TRBJ1-5; 9 nucleotides agree with TRBD1. The CDR3 covers 16 residues. Germline V gene data show CDR1 as MDHEN and CDR2 as SYDVKM. Trimming removed 6 bases from V and 2 bases from J; junction bases left unmatched: 8. The CDR3 sequence: CASRPQGAGRNQPQHF. The CDR3 coding sequence is TGTGCCAGCAGACCACAGGGGGCTGGTCGCAATCAGCCCCAGCATTTT.

This sequence joins TRBV4-2 and TRBJ1-4, with 9 bases matching TRBD1. The germline gives CDR1 LGHNA, CDR2 YNFKEQ. V gave up 0 bases and J gave up 4 bases; unmatched junction bases: 9. The CDR3 is 18 amino acids. The CDR3, as DNA: TGTGCCAGCAGCCAAGATCCACAGGGGGCGAGGGGTAATGAAAAACTGTTTTTT. It specifies CASSQDPQGARGNEKLFF.

V gene TRBV7-9 combines with J gene TRBJ2-3, with D hard to call. V dropped 3 bases and J dropped 0 bases, with 7 bases sitting between them. CDR3 length: 14 residues. The germline gives CDR1 SEHNR, CDR2 FQNEAQ (reference sequence). CDR3 region: CASSLAPSTDTQYF. The CDR3 DNA reads TGTGCCAGCAGCTTGGCCCCCAGCACAGATACGCAGTATTTT.

The chain couples TRBV5-4 to TRBJ2-5; D unclear. Trimming took off 5 bases at V and 2 bases at J, with 10 bases between the two ends. Germline V lookup: CDR1 SGHNT, CDR2 YYREEE (reference sequence). CDR3 length equals 13 residues. The CDR3 loop reads CASRPSGQETQYF. In DNA, the CDR3 is TGTGCCAGCAGGCCCAGTGGTCAAGAGACCCAGTACTTC.

Note on this clone: Other DNA sequences of this sample code for an identical CDR3. The V and J genes are TRBV13 and TRBJ1-1; tentative D call: TRBD1 (5 bases). The germline gives CDR1 PRHDT, CDR2 FYEKMQ (reference sequence). The CDR3 consists of 18 residues. For the CDR3, the DNA is TGTGCGTCTAGCCAGGGAGGAGGATGGTTCCCTCAGAACACTGAAGCTTTCTTT. This gives the protein CASSQGGGWFPQNTEAFF.

The rearrangement links TRBV12-5 to TRBJ2-1; D possibly corresponds to TRBD2 (5 bases). V gave up 5 bases and J gave up 4 bases, with 18 bases separating them. CDR3 size: 16 residues. Germline loops: CDR1 LGHNT, CDR2 FRNRAP. The CDR3 here is CASGPRLRRGYNEQFF. Here the CDR3 DNA reads TGTGCTAGTGGTCCCCGACTAAGACGGGGATACAATGAGCAGTTCTTC.

V and J are TRBV6-6 and TRBJ2-7; D perhaps matches TRBD1 (5 bases). The CDR3 has 13 amino acids. Per germline, CDR1 MNHNY and CDR2 SVGAGI (reference sequence). Trimming shortened V by 2 bases and J by 5 bases, and 10 bases separated the two germline ends. The CDR3 DNA reads TGTGCCAGCAGTTACCAGGGATACAACGAGCAGTACTTC. Translated: CASSYQGYNEQYF.

The V and J genes are TRBV5-4 and TRBJ2-7, with D possibly TRBD2 on 5 matching bases. V was pared by 6 bases and J by 2 bases, with 12 bases between. CDR1 and CDR2 (germline): SGHNT, YYREEE (reference sequence). The CDR3 spans 13 residues. In DNA form, the CDR3 reads TGTGCCAGCAAGCCTGGAGGTCCCTACGAGCAGTACTTC. Protein sequence: CASKPGGPYEQYF.

V usage is TRBV4-2 and J usage is TRBJ1-1; D unresolved. CDR1 is LGHNA and CDR2 is YNFKEQ in the germline V gene. The length of the CDR3 is 15 residues. Trimming cost V 3 bases and J 0 bases, with 11 bases left between them. The CDR3 DNA is TGTGCCAGCAGCCACCTTGGGCAGATGAACACTGAAGCTTTCTTT. Amino acids: CASSHLGQMNTEAFF.

V gene TRBV7-9 combines with J gene TRBJ2-7; 9 bases are a match to TRBD2. J gave up 4 bases and V 7 bases, and 5 bases lay outside the gene matches. From germline, CDR1 is SEHNR and CDR2 FQNEAQ (reference sequence). The CDR3 has 13 residues. The CDR3: CASMVAGVYEQYF. The CDR3 coding sequence is TGTGCCAGCATGGTAGCGGGAGTATACGAGCAGTACTTC.

The gene calls are TRBV6-1 and TRBJ2-7; 9 bases match TRBD1. The CDR3 runs 14 residues. V shed 6 bases, J shed 3 bases, and the junction held 6 bases outside the gene matches. The germline V gene has CDR1 MNHNS and CDR2 SASEGT. DNA of the CDR3: TGTGCCAGCAGCCGGGACAGGGACCTCTACGAGCAGTACTTC. This codes for CASSRDRDLYEQYF.

The rearrangement uses TRBV6-5 and TRBJ2-3; tentative D call: TRBD1 (5 bases). The CDR3 has 12 residues. Germline CDR1 is MNHEY and CDR2 is SVGAGI. Trimming stripped 7 bases from V and 3 bases from J, with 8 bases between. CDR3 DNA: TGTGCCAGCATGGGGCGGACAGATACGCAGTATTTT. This translates into CASMGRTDTQYF.

The chain has TRBV7-9 and TRBJ1-1, with D possibly TRBD1 on 6 matching bases. The CDR3 contains 15 residues. V lost 1 base and J lost 0, with 9 bases in between. Germline loops: CDR1 SEHNR, CDR2 FQNEAQ (reference sequence). The CDR3 DNA reads TGTGCCAGCAGCTTAGGGCGGGGGCTGAACACTGAAGCTTTCTTT. It encodes CASSLGRGLNTEAFF. Supplemented by reference TRBV7-9 and TRBJ1-1, the full variable domain reads DTGVSQNPRHKITKRGQNVTFRCDPISEHNRLYWYRQTLGQGPEFLTYFQNEAQLEKSRLLSDRFSAERPKGSFSTLEIQRTEQGDSAMYLCASSLGRGLNTEAFFGQGTRLTVV.